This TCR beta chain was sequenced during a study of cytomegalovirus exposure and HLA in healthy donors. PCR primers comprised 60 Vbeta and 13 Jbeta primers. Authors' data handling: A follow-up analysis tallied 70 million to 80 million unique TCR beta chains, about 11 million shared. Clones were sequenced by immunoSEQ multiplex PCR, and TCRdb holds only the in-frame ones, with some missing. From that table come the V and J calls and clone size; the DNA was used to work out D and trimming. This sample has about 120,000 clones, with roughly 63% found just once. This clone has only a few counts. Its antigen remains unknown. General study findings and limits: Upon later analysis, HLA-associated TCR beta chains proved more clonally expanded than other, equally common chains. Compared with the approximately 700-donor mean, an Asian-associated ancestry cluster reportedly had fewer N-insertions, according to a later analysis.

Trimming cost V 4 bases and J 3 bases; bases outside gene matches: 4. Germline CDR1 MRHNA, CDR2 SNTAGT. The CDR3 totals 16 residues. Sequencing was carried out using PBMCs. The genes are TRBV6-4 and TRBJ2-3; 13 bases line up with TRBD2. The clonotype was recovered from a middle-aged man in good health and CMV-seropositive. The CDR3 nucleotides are TGTGCCAGCAGTGTACTAGCGGGGGGGCTGACAGATACGCAGTATTTT. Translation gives CASSVLAGGLTDTQYF.